The 3 T cell receptor beta chains given below trace back to one sample, sequenced in a study of shared clonotypes between healthy human individuals (dated by TCRdb to the early 2020s). Library generation was performed with the immunoSEQ multiplex PCR assay. TCRdb retrieved this table from immuneACCESS and kept in-frame rearrangements only. Not all clones are present; in checked studies, unresolved V genes account for under half, and no reason is known for the remainder. Here the sample has approximately 2,300,000 clones; 85% to 95% occur a single time. The leading ten clones occupy 0.37% of the sample. Sequencing was performed on naive CD4+ T cells from PBMCs. Sample cell subset or site, as interpreted from the label and publication: CD45RA+ positively selected. The origin of the receptors is a man younger than 35 in good health. Some clones in this sample may be carry-over from other donors' samples.

This chain joins TRBV4-1 and TRBJ1-1; possibly TRBD1 for D (6 bases). Trimming took 4 bases from V and 6 from J, leaving 15 bases between them. The germline V gene has CDR1 MGHRA and CDR2 YSYEKL. The CDR3 is 14 amino acids. The CDR3 DNA follows: TGCGCCAGCAGCCTAGCAGGGGCAGGGGCTGAAGCTTTCTTT. Translated: CASSLAGAGAEAFF.

The rearrangement links TRBV6-1 to TRBJ2-5; D may be TRBD2 (5 bases). The CDR3 runs to 15 residues. The V end was cut by 5 bases, the J end by 4 bases, with 17 bases between. The germline gives CDR1 MNHNS, CDR2 SASEGT. CDR3 sequence reads: CASSFGVNSGETQYF. CDR3 coding DNA: TGTGCCAGCAGTTTCGGAGTCAACAGCGGAGAGACCCAGTACTTC.

Written as DNA, the CDR3 is TGCGCCAGCAGCCAAGATAGCGGGAGCGCCGGAAATGAGCAGTTCTTC. Residues: CASSQDSGSAGNEQFF. The chain is built from TRBV4-3 and TRBJ2-1; TRBD2 matches 9 bases. From germline, CDR1 is LGHNA and CDR2 YSLEER. The CDR3 contains 16 residues. J lost 7 bases, V lost 0 bases, and 7 bases had no gene match.